This is a list of T cell receptor beta chains from one sample in a study of regulatory T cells in long-lasting Graves disease. TCRdb analysed the multiplex PCR reads with MiXCR anew, one entry per CDR3 protein. The table lists roughly 520,000 distinct CDR3 sequences, around 12% of them singletons. The sample also formed part of further work on T cells in Graves' hyperthyroidism and ophthalmopathy.

The sequenced sample was peripheral blood mononuclear cells (PBMCs), obtained at new diagnosis, from a patient treated with antithyroid drugs. These receptors all stem from a woman under 40 with Graves disease. CDR3s include the opening cysteine and the closing phenylalanine or tryptophan. The order of the fields is CDR3 protein, CDR3 DNA, clone size, J gene, D gene, V gene. A D gene is named only where the DNA matches it firmly. Clone size is not always given. Where it is, it says once, few, many or a class for expanded clones.

CASSVKGPVLGNEQFF,TGTGCCAGCAGTGTGAAGGGTCCAGTTTTGGGCAATGAGCAGTTCTTC,many,TRBJ2-1,.,TRBV2
CASSQNVGGSGANVLTF,TGTGCCAGTAGTCAAAATGTGGGGGGTTCTGGGGCCAACGTCCTGACTTTC,.,TRBJ2-6,.,TRBV19
CASSQVGDGKLFF,TGCGCCAGCAGCCAAGTAGGCGATGGAAAACTGTTTTTT,.,TRBJ1-4,.,TRBV4-1
CASTLQVRYGYTF,TGCGCCAGCACCCTACAAGTCCGCTATGGCTACACCTTC,.,TRBJ1-2,.,TRBV10-2
CASSVRRSILFF,TGTGCCAGCAGCGTACGGAGGTCGATCTTGTTCTTC,many,TRBJ2-1,.,TRBV11-3
CASSLWQGGPKNIQYF,TGTGCCAGCAGCTTATGGCAGGGTGGACCCAAAAACATTCAGTACTTC,.,TRBJ2-4,.,TRBV7-9
CASSLVSGTPYEQYF,TGTGCCAGCAGTTTGGTAAGCGGGACGCCCTACGAGCAGTACTTC,.,TRBJ2-7,TRBD2,TRBV6-5
CSARDMEGLDTGELFF,TGCAGTGCTAGAGATATGGAGGGATTGGACACCGGGGAGCTGTTTTTT,many,TRBJ2-2,.,TRBV20-1
CASSVQLLNTGELFF,TGTGCCAGCAGCGTACAGTTACTGAACACCGGGGAGCTGTTTTTT,.,TRBJ2-2,.,TRBV9
CASSLRQDSLYGYTF,TGTGCCAGCAGTTTAAGGCAGGACAGCCTCTATGGCTACACCTTC,.,TRBJ1-2,.,TRBV28
CSAGGGLSREQYF,TGCAGTGCCGGGGGAGGGTTGAGCCGCGAGCAGTACTTC,many,TRBJ2-7,TRBD2,TRBV20-1
CASSQGTYNEQFF,TGTGCCAGTAGTCAGGGGACCTACAATGAGCAGTTCTTC,.,TRBJ2-1,.,TRBV19
CASSRLTGRGTEAFF,TGTGCCAGCAGTCGCCTCACAGGGCGGGGAACTGAAGCTTTCTTT,many,TRBJ1-1,.,TRBV3-1
CASSLSRSWTSGKNHSYNEQFF,TGTGCCAGCAGTTTATCCCGATCATGGACTAGCGGGAAGAATCACTCCTACAATGAGCAGTTCTTC,many,TRBJ2-1,TRBD2,TRBV28
CSAGGLAGGSSYNEQFF,TGCAGTGCTGGGGGACTAGCGGGAGGGTCCTCTTACAATGAGCAGTTCTTC,many,TRBJ2-1,TRBD2,TRBV20-1
CASSYSRQTNTEAFF,TGTGCCAGCAGTTACTCGAGACAGACGAACACTGAAGCTTTCTTT,many,TRBJ1-1,.,TRBV6-5
CASSQGTVYGYTF,TGTGCCAGCTCGCAGGGGACCGTCTATGGCTACACCTTC,many,TRBJ1-2,.,TRBV18
CASSLGAGLPQGEQFF,TGTGCCAGCAGCTTAGGGGCCGGGCTCCCCCAGGGTGAGCAGTTCTTC,many,TRBJ2-1,.,TRBV11-3
CASSLRGDRNTEAFF,TGTGCCAGCAGTCTTCGAGGGGATCGAAACACTGAAGCTTTCTTT,many,TRBJ1-1,.,TRBV2
CAGSIGQGRNTQYF,TGTGCCGGTAGTATAGGTCAGGGTCGGAATACGCAGTATTTT,.,TRBJ2-3,.,TRBV19
CASSTGPSRVGLADTQYF,TGTGCCAGTAGTACGGGTCCTTCGAGGGTGGGATTAGCGGATACGCAGTATTTT,many,TRBJ2-3,.,TRBV19
CASSLTGVDYEKLFF,TGTGCCAGCTCACTAACAGGGGTGGATTACGAAAAACTGTTTTTT,few,TRBJ1-4,TRBD1,TRBV18
CASSYPSFSYEQYF,TGTGCCAGCAGTTATCCCAGCTTCAGCTACGAGCAGTACTTC,few,TRBJ2-7,.,TRBV6-9
CASSQVGRGYYNEQFF,TGCGCCAGCAGCCAAGTAGGTAGGGGGTATTACAATGAGCAGTTCTTC,.,TRBJ2-1,.,TRBV4-1
CASSEYDGFVTQYF,TGTGCCAGCAGTGAATACGATGGGTTCGTGACGCAGTATTTT,many,TRBJ2-3,.,TRBV2
CASSRAGVTIYF,TGTGCCAGCAGTCGCGCAGGGGTCACCATATATTTT,many,TRBJ1-3,.,TRBV12-3/TRBV12-4
CASSSPGTNYGYTF,TGTGCCAGCAGTTCCCCGGGGACTAACTATGGCTACACCTTC,many,TRBJ1-2,.,TRBV28
CSASQRDARRYNEQFF,TGCAGTGCTTCCCAGAGGGACGCGCGAAGATACAATGAGCAGTTCTTC,few,TRBJ2-1,.,TRBV20-1
CASSLSPLNSYEQYF,TGTGCCAGCAGCTTAAGTCCCCTCAACTCCTACGAGCAGTACTTC,many,TRBJ2-7,.,TRBV11-2
CSAPPVGYYSPLHF,TGCAGTGCTCCCCCCGTAGGCTATTATTCACCCCTCCACTTT,.,TRBJ1-6,.,TRBV20-1
CASIHRGGGRYEQYF,TGTGCCAGCATCCACCGGGGAGGGGGCCGATACGAGCAGTACTTC,few,TRBJ2-7,.,TRBV7-9
CSVGSSSYNEQFF,TGCAGCGTTGGATCGAGCTCCTACAATGAGCAGTTCTTC,few,TRBJ2-1,.,TRBV29-1
CAWSVALPYEQYF,TGTGCCTGGAGTGTTGCCCTACCCTACGAGCAGTACTTC,many,TRBJ2-7,.,TRBV30
CASSPASLSGYTF,TGTGCCAGCAGCCCGGCCTCCCTATCCGGCTACACCTTC,.,TRBJ1-2,.,TRBV9
CSARIKNIQYF,TGCAGTGCTAGAATAAAAAACATTCAGTACTTC,many,TRBJ2-4,.,TRBV20-1
CASSFRARYEQYF,TGTGCCAGCAGTTTTAGGGCACGCTACGAGCAGTACTTC,many,TRBJ2-7,.,TRBV28
CASSLGRRRKRGEKLFF,TGTGCCAGCAGTTTAGGTCGGCGTCGAAAAAGGGGTGAAAAACTGTTTTTT,many,TRBJ1-4,.,TRBV28
CASSEGLAGIIYNEQFF,TGTGCCAGCAGCGAAGGGCTAGCGGGGATAATATACAATGAGCAGTTCTTC,many,TRBJ2-1,TRBD2,TRBV7-2
CASSETQQGSYNEQFF,TGTGCCAGCAGCGAGACCCAGCAAGGGTCCTACAATGAGCAGTTCTTC,many,TRBJ2-1,.,TRBV6-2/TRBV6-3
CASSPSSGVGYGYTF,TGTGCCAGCTCACCATCCTCGGGGGTGGGCTATGGCTACACCTTC,.,TRBJ1-2,.,TRBV18
CASSPRRGEAFF,TGTGCCAGCAGTCCTCGCCGGGGGGAAGCTTTCTTT,many,TRBJ1-1,.,TRBV18
CASTPDRGGQPQHF,TGTGCCAGCACCCCTGACAGGGGCGGACAGCCCCAGCATTTT,many,TRBJ1-5,TRBD1,TRBV6-1
CASSQERARNQPQHF,TGCGCCAGCAGCCAAGAGCGGGCGAGAAATCAGCCCCAGCATTTT,.,TRBJ1-5,.,TRBV4-3
CASSLVAAAPYEQYF,TGTGCCAGCAGCTTAGTGGCAGCGGCCCCCTACGAGCAGTACTTC,many,TRBJ2-7,.,TRBV11-2
CSAKSPGQSFSYEQYF,TGCAGTGCTAAAAGCCCGGGACAGTCATTCTCCTACGAGCAGTACTTC,many,TRBJ2-7,TRBD1,TRBV20-1
CASTQGAEKLFF,TGTGCCAGCACGCAAGGGGCGGAAAAACTGTTTTTT,many,TRBJ1-4,.,TRBV7-9
CASSQDTRRPYNEQFF,TGCGCCAGCAGCCAAGATACGCGCAGACCCTACAATGAGCAGTTCTTC,few,TRBJ2-1,.,TRBV4-3
CASSPVGKSYNEQFF,TGTGCCAGTAGCCCAGTTGGGAAGTCCTACAATGAGCAGTTCTTC,few,TRBJ2-1,.,TRBV19
CASSPSIQGRKEKLFF,TGTGCCAGCAGCCCCTCTATCCAGGGGCGCAAAGAAAAACTGTTTTTT,many,TRBJ1-4,.,TRBV7-9
CASRVGQAYGYTF,TGTGCCTCCCGGGTAGGACAGGCCTATGGCTACACCTTC,many,TRBJ1-2,TRBD1,TRBV30
CASSIIISYRANTEAFF,TGTGCCAGCAGTATTATTATTTCGTACAGGGCGAACACTGAAGCTTTCTTT,many,TRBJ1-1,.,TRBV11-2
CSVARKSSYEQYF,TGCAGCGTTGCTAGGAAGAGCTCCTACGAGCAGTACTTC,.,TRBJ2-7,.,TRBV29-1
CASRNGLVSEQYF,TGTGCCAGCAGGAACGGACTAGTTAGCGAGCAGTACTTC,few,TRBJ2-7,TRBD2,TRBV6-2/TRBV6-3
CAWAPTWDWGTDTQYF,TGTGCCTGGGCGCCCACATGGGACTGGGGGACAGATACGCAGTATTTT,many,TRBJ2-3,.,TRBV30
CASTSGTGIEQYF,TGTGCCAGCACCTCCGGGACAGGGATCGAGCAGTACTTC,many,TRBJ2-7,TRBD1,TRBV28
CASSRTMGQGYEKLFF,TGTGCCAGCAGCCGAACCATGGGACAGGGTTATGAAAAACTGTTTTTT,many,TRBJ1-4,TRBD1,TRBV7-9
CASSEGDEQYF,TGTGCCAGCAGTGAAGGTGACGAGCAGTACTTC,few,TRBJ2-7,.,TRBV6-1
CASSRGKGEQFF,TGTGCCAGCAGCCGAGGGAAGGGTGAGCAGTTCTTC,many,TRBJ2-1,.,TRBV2